The sequence of this T cell receptor beta chain was determined in a study of blood T cell repertoires in COVID-19. Study context: Samples representing acute and convalescent COVID-19 were sourced from the United States, Italy and Spain.

V was cut by 3 bases and J by 2 bases, with 16 bases left in between. The CDR3 contains 16 residues. CDR1 is KGHSH and CDR2 is LQKENI in the germline V gene. In the original workflow: The authors estimated nucleated cell counts from reference gene primer amplification. Repertoires were generated with immunoSEQ multiplex PCR, while TCRdb's copy carries only in-frame clones and drops some. That table is the source of V, J and clone size, and D and trimming were worked out from the DNA. Of about 110,000 clones listed, about 85% were seen once; the top ten hold 4.8%. Sequenced input: peripheral blood. The chain has TRBV18 and TRBJ1-2; D unclear. This TCR was recovered from a human donor in a cohort sampled during active COVID-19. As DNA, the CDR3 is TGTGCCAGCTCACCTCTACATGCGACAATGAACTATGGCTACACCTTC. Its protein is CASSPLHATMNYGYTF.